The 5 T cell receptor beta chains presented below share a single source sample, sequenced in a study of identical twins. One entry per CDR3 protein results from TCRdb running MiXCR on the 5' RACE reads. The data contain 1.5 million to 2 million distinct CDR3 sequences, under 35% of them seen just once; the ten biggest clones take up roughly 0.3%. The sequenced material came from cord blood. The receptors shown here come from a newborn girl in good health.

On this clonotype itself: One end of the junction fails to match germline, which may point to a read error. V usage is TRBV11-1 and J usage is TRBJ2-1, with 12 bases that match TRBD1. CDR1 is SGHAT and CDR2 is FQDESV in the germline V gene (reference sequence). CDR3 length equals 16 residues. CDR3 nucleotides: TGTGCCAGCAGCTCGCTCCGGGACAGGGGGCATAATGAGCGGTTCTTC. Encoded protein: CASSSLRDRGHNERFF.

The J gene is TRBJ2-7, the V gene TRBV28; D is perhaps TRBD2 (5 bases). V lost 2 bases and J 3 bases, leaving 17 bases between the germline ends. Germline V gene lookup returns CDR1 MDHEN and CDR2 SYDVKM. This CDR3 contains 16 residues. The DNA of the CDR3 is TGTGCCAGCAGTTTAATCAGACTGGTCCGGGGCTACGAGCAGTACTTC. This translates into CASSLIRLVRGYEQYF.

The V gene is TRBV12-3 or TRBV12-4, the J gene TRBJ1-1; 7 bases line up with TRBD1. The V gene end was trimmed by 5 bases and the J gene end by 11 bases; junction bases not matched to a gene: 14. CDR3 size: 14 residues. DNA of the CDR3: TGTGCCAGCAGTAAGACAGGGCTCAGGGGGAACGCTTTCTTT. Protein product: CASSKTGLRGNAFF.

V gene TRBV27 combines with J gene TRBJ2-5; no reliable D call. The CDR3 consists of 16 residues. The V gene lost 2 bases and the J gene lost 11 bases, with 24 bases spanning the gap. CDR1 and CDR2 from the germline V gene are MNHEY and SMNVEV (reference sequence). The CDR3 sequence is CASSLEPMGFNNEQYF. For the CDR3, the DNA is TGTGCCAGCAGTTTAGAGCCGATGGGTTTTAACAATGAGCAGTACTTC.

This clonotype was observed a few times. J is TRBJ2-7 and V is TRBV6-1; TRBD2 might be the D (5 bases). The CDR3 extends over 16 amino acids. CDR1 and CDR2 from the germline V gene are MNHNS and SASEGT. The germline V and J ends were trimmed by 3 bases and 2 bases, with 17 bases remaining between them. Written as DNA, the CDR3 is TGTGCCAGCAGTGATCGGGTCGGAGGCCACCCCTACGAGCAGTACTTC. Encoded protein: CASSDRVGGHPYEQYF.